The 13 T cell receptor beta chains in this list originate from one sample, sequenced in a study of PD-L1 blockade in urothelial cancer. Measured with immunoSEQ multiplex PCR; TCRdb has only the in-frame clones, and not every one. Of tens of thousands of clones listed, 65% to 85% were seen once; the top ten hold roughly 9%. As to time point: pretreatment peripheral blood. Here the sequenced sample was PBMCs, taken around atezolizumab (anti-PD-L1) treatment. These receptors were collected from a woman in her seventies with urothelial cancer.

Here the CDR3 DNA reads TGTGCCAGCAGCCCCCCGGGACTAGCGGGGCAGACCCAGTACTTC. It codes for CASSPPGLAGQTQYF. V gene TRBV7-2 combines with J gene TRBJ2-5; 13 bases agree with TRBD2. Germline V gene sequence: CDR1 SGHTA, CDR2 FQGNSA. CDR3 length equals 15 residues. Trimming took 5 bases from V and 6 from J; bases not matched to a gene: 6.

The J gene is TRBJ2-7, the V gene TRBV11-2, with TRBD2 matching 10 bases. This CDR3 spans 15 amino acids. V was pared by 5 bases and J by 7 bases, with 11 bases of the junction left unmatched. CDR1 and CDR2 from the germline V gene are SGHAT and FQNNGV. The CDR3 sequence is CASSPARAGGGEQYF. As DNA, the CDR3 is TGTGCCAGCAGCCCCGCACGAGCGGGAGGGGGGGAGCAGTACTTC.

The genes are TRBV6-1 and TRBJ2-5; 8 bases fit TRBD1. Germline V lookup: CDR1 MNHNS, CDR2 SASEGT. After removal of 7 bases from V and 4 bases from J, the junction contained 8 bases not matched to a gene. CDR3 size: 14 residues. This CDR3 is CASTEDRASETQYF. The CDR3 DNA sequence: TGTGCCAGCACTGAGGACAGGGCCTCAGAGACCCAGTACTTC.

V and J are TRBV19 and TRBJ1-1; D uncertain. Germline values: CDR1 LNHDA, CDR2 SQIVND (reference sequence). The CDR3 totals 16 residues. The V end was cut by 1 base, the J end by 1 base, with 13 bases between. The CDR3 region is CASSIAFRHGNTEAFF. The CDR3 DNA reads TGTGCCAGTAGTATAGCCTTTCGACACGGGAACACTGAAGCTTTCTTT.

This clone showed up just a few times. This chain links TRBV7-2 with TRBJ2-7; 10 nucleotides agree with TRBD1. This CDR3 has 15 amino acids. Germline trimming cut 4 bases from V and 6 bases from J; bases unmatched to any gene: 9. CDR1 is SGHTA, CDR2 FQGNSA, per germline. CDR3 DNA: TGTGCCAGCAGCTCGTCCGGGACAGGGGCCTTCGAGCAGTACTTC. It is translated as CASSSSGTGAFEQYF.

The gene calls are TRBV4-1 and TRBJ2-2, with TRBD1 matching over 7 bases. Per germline, CDR1 MGHRA and CDR2 YSYEKL. This CDR3 region has 17 residues. The V segment lost 0 bases and the J segment 7 bases; nucleotides outside the gene matches: 11. CDR3 DNA sequence: TGCGCCAGCAGCCAAGAAGGAACAGGGGCCGGCCGCGGGGAGCTGTTTTTT. Its protein is CASSQEGTGAGRGELFF.

This chain links TRBV9 with TRBJ2-3, with 11 bases that match TRBD2. V lost 3 bases to trimming and J lost 4 bases; unmatched junction nucleotides: 7. Germline values: CDR1 SGDLS, CDR2 YYNGEE. The CDR3 has 16 residues. In DNA form, the CDR3 reads TGTGCCAGCAGCGCCATTACTAGCGGGAGTGCAGATACGCAGTATTTT. Amino acids: CASSAITSGSADTQYF.

The chain uses TRBV5-1 and TRBJ2-1; possibly TRBD1 for D (5 bases). The CDR3 has 15 amino acids. Germline CDR1 and CDR2: SGHRS and YFSETQ. With 0 bases removed from V and 8 bases from J, the gap between germline ends came to 15 bases. This CDR3 is CASSLEGRVGDEQFF. The CDR3 bases are TGCGCCAGCAGCTTGGAGGGCAGGGTCGGCGATGAGCAGTTCTTC.

The CDR3 is CASSQDFLRAGGYNEQFF. CDR3 nucleotides: TGCGCCAGCAGCCAAGATTTTCTTCGAGCGGGGGGTTACAATGAGCAGTTCTTC. The chain combines TRBV4-3 with TRBJ2-1; 9 bases match TRBD2. The CDR3 contains 18 residues. The V and J ends lost 0 bases and 4 bases, in that order; junction bases with no gene match: 10. Germline loops: CDR1 LGHNA, CDR2 YSLEER.

The chain recombines TRBV4-3 with TRBJ1-4; D might be TRBD1 (6 bases). V was cut by 0 bases and J by 4 bases, with 12 bases left in between. Germline CDR1 is LGHNA and CDR2 is YSLEER. The CDR3 is 16 amino acids. CDR3 protein: CASSQEQGWGNEKLFF. CDR3 DNA: TGCGCCAGCAGCCAAGAGCAGGGGTGGGGTAATGAAAAACTGTTTTTT.

The gene calls are TRBV27 and TRBJ2-3; D gene ambiguous. V lost 0 bases to trimming and J lost 2 bases, with 9 bases between them. From germline, CDR1 is MNHEY and CDR2 SMNVEV (reference sequence). CDR3 size: 15 residues. The CDR3 nucleotides are TGTGCCAGCAGTTTATCGCGCAGGTACACAGATACGCAGTATTTT. Translation gives CASSLSRRYTDTQYF.

The chain carries TRBV27 and TRBJ2-5, with 7 bases fitting TRBD2. Germline loops: CDR1 MNHEY, CDR2 SMNVEV (reference sequence). The CDR3 sequence is 15 residues long. V lost 3 bases and J lost 4; bases outside the gene matches: 8. CDR3 in DNA: TGTGCCAGCAGTTTGTCTGGACTAGTAACAGAGACCCAGTACTTC. Translated: CASSLSGLVTETQYF.

CDR3 sequence reads: CASSHAGTGGSGYTF. Here the CDR3 DNA reads TGCGCCAGCAGCCACGCCGGGACAGGGGGCTCTGGCTACACCTTC. The chain links TRBV4-3 to TRBJ1-2; 12 bases are a match to TRBD1. The CDR3 sequence is 15 residues long. Germline V gene sequence: CDR1 LGHNA, CDR2 YSLEER. J lost 7 bases, V lost 3 bases, and 6 bases had no gene match.